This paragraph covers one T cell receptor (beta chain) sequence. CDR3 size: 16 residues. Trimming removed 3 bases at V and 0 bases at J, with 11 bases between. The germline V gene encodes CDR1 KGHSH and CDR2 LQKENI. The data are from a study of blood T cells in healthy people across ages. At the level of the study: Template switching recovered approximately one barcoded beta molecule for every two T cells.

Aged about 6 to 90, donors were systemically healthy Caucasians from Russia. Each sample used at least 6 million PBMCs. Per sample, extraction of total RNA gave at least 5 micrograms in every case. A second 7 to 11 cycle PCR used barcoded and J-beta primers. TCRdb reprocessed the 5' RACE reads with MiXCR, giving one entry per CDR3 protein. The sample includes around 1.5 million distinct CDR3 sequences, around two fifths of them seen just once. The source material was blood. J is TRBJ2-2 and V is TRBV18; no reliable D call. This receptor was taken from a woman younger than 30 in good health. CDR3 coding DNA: TGTGCCAGCTCACCCTGGGCCGACTCGAACACCGGGGAGCTGTTTTTT. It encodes CASSPWADSNTGELFF.